The 14 T cell receptor beta chains in this list originate from one sample, sequenced in a study of blood T cell repertoires in COVID-19 (dated by TCRdb to the early 2020s). Library preparation used the immunoSEQ multiplex PCR assay. TCRdb mirrors the immuneACCESS table, restricted to in-frame sequences. Some clones are absent from its copies; in checked studies, under half trace to an unresolved V gene, and the reason for the others is unknown. Across this sample there are roughly 330,000 clones, with about 84% seen only once. Of the sample, 1.5% to 2% is held by the ten largest clones. The specimen was peripheral blood. The receptors here all came from a woman between 50 and 59 years old with acute or convalescent COVID-19.

This chain links TRBV6-1 with TRBJ2-3; D is undetermined. CDR3 length: 12 residues. Trimming stripped 8 bases from V and 1 base from J, with 7 bases between. Per germline, CDR1 MNHNS and CDR2 SASEGT. The CDR3 here is CASGTGTDTQYF. DNA of the CDR3: TGTGCCAGCGGAACAGGCACAGATACGCAGTATTTT.

This chain links TRBV5-1 with TRBJ1-1; tentatively, D is TRBD1 (6 bases). Trimming took 3 bases from V and 2 from J, leaving 14 bases between them. This CDR3 comprises 15 residues. Germline values: CDR1 SGHRS, CDR2 YFSETQ. The CDR3 loop is CASSWGPLTNTEAFF. The CDR3 bases are TGCGCCAGCAGCTGGGGGCCGCTGACCAACACTGAAGCTTTCTTT.

The count of this clone is one. The rearrangement uses TRBV9 and TRBJ2-3, with 11 bases identical to TRBD2. The CDR3 contains 14 residues. Losses at the gene ends were 3 bases for V and 5 bases for J; bases not matched to a gene: 2. Germline V lookup: CDR1 SGDLS, CDR2 YYNGEE. The CDR3 DNA reads TGTGCCAGCAGCGCGGGACTAGCGGTAGATACGCAGTATTTT. Protein sequence: CASSAGLAVDTQYF.

J is TRBJ2-6 and V is TRBV19; no firm D call. V dropped 6 bases and J dropped 4 bases, with 19 bases sitting between them. The CDR3 contains 17 residues. Per the germline V gene, CDR1 is LNHDA and CDR2 is SQIVND (reference sequence). This CDR3 is CASRSTFGRSGANVLTF. CDR3 sequence (DNA): TGTGCCAGTAGATCTACCTTTGGTCGTTCCGGGGCCAACGTCCTGACTTTC.

The rearrangement joins TRBV28 to TRBJ1-2; the D is unclear. Germline V gives CDR1 MDHEN, CDR2 SYDVKM. Trimming stripped 4 bases from V and 5 bases from J, with 20 bases between. CDR3 size: 16 residues. For the CDR3, the DNA is TGTGCCAGCAGTTCCCTCGGACGGGGAGAGAGGTATGGCTACACCTTC. Its protein is CASSSLGRGERYGYTF.

The V call is TRBV28, the J call TRBJ2-1, with TRBD2 identical over 16 bases. Germline V gene lookup returns CDR1 MDHEN and CDR2 SYDVKM. CDR3 length equals 19 residues. J was trimmed by 7 bases and V by 3 bases; bases with no gene match: 12. CDR3: CASSLIPGLAGGPWNEQFF. The CDR3 DNA reads as TGTGCCAGCAGTTTGATCCCGGGACTAGCGGGAGGGCCCTGGAATGAGCAGTTCTTC.

The V call is TRBV18, the J call TRBJ2-3, with D perhaps TRBD1 (5 bases). The CDR3 has 15 residues. Germline V gene lookup returns CDR1 KGHSH and CDR2 LQKENI. Trimming stripped 6 bases from V and 2 bases from J, with 15 bases between. Here the CDR3 reads CASSEGAPNTDTQYF. DNA of the CDR3: TGTGCCAGCTCGGAAGGGGCACCTAACACAGATACGCAGTATTTT.

The chain has TRBV7-2 and TRBJ2-7; TRBD2 might be the D (6 bases). This CDR3 spans 12 amino acids. The germline V gene has CDR1 SGHTA and CDR2 FQGNSA. Trimming pared 3 bases from V and 7 bases from J, leaving 10 bases between. The CDR3 protein is CASSLGGLEQYF. CDR3 bases: TGTGCCAGCAGCTTGGGGGGTCTGGAGCAGTACTTC.

This chain links TRBV28 with TRBJ1-1; the D gene is possibly TRBD1 (5 bases). Germline V lookup: CDR1 MDHEN, CDR2 SYDVKM. This CDR3 region has 15 residues. The V and J ends lost 8 bases and 1 base respectively, with 17 bases between them. DNA for the CDR3: TGTGCCAGCCGGGGGGACGACGAATGGAACACTGAAGCTTTCTTT. Its protein is CASRGDDEWNTEAFF.

CDR3 loop: CASSILGLAGNTGELFF. CDR3 nucleotide sequence: TGTGCCAGTAGTATTTTGGGACTAGCGGGAAACACCGGGGAGCTGTTTTTT. The V and J genes are TRBV19 and TRBJ2-2; 13 nucleotides match TRBD2. Germline CDR1 reads LNHDA; CDR2 reads SQIVND (reference sequence). The CDR3 totals 17 residues. Losses at the gene ends were 3 bases for V and 2 bases for J; bases not matched to a gene: 3.

The rearrangement links TRBV10-3 to TRBJ2-7, with 7 bases identical to TRBD2. The CDR3 length is 15 residues. V was clipped by 6 bases and J by 1 base; unmatched bases: 9. CDR1 and CDR2 from the germline V gene are ENHRY and SYGVKD. CDR3 DNA sequence: TGTGCCATCAGGAGTCGGGGGGAGGGGTCCTACGAGCAGTACTTC. Translation: CAIRSRGEGSYEQYF.

The chain joins TRBV9 to TRBJ2-1; 14 nucleotides match TRBD2. Germline trimming cut 3 bases from V and 7 bases from J; bases unmatched to any gene: 12. Germline CDR1 is SGDLS and CDR2 is YYNGEE. CDR3 size: 18 residues. The CDR3 sequence is CASSAGTGTSGSRNEQFF. CDR3 bases: TGTGCCAGCAGCGCGGGAACCGGGACTAGCGGGAGTAGGAATGAGCAGTTCTTC.

This rearrangement joins TRBV3-1 (or the pseudogene TRBV3-2) to TRBJ1-5, with a possible D match to TRBD1 (5 bases). The V gene lost 0 bases and the J gene lost 2 bases, with 14 bases spanning the gap. The CDR3 sequence is 17 residues long. Per germline, CDR1 LGHDT and CDR2 YNNKEL (reference sequence). The CDR3 DNA follows: TGTGCCAGCAGCCAAGAGTGGGGGGGTCGCGGCAATCAGCCCCAGCATTTT. It yields the protein CASSQEWGGRGNQPQHF.

The chain combines TRBV28 with TRBJ1-6, with D possibly TRBD1 on 5 matching bases. The CDR3 is made up of 15 amino acids. Germline V lookup: CDR1 MDHEN, CDR2 SYDVKM. The V end was cut by 7 bases, the J end by 7 bases, with 17 bases between. The CDR3 sequence: CASIQPGLFNSPLHF. The CDR3 nucleotides are TGTGCCAGCATCCAACCGGGACTGTTCAATTCACCCCTCCACTTT.